Presented here are 28 T cell receptor beta chains from one specimen sequenced in a study of blood T cell repertoires in COVID-19. The repertoire was sequenced with immunoSEQ multiplex PCR; TCRdb's copy has only in-frame clones and lacks some. The profile shows 100,000 to 150,000 clones, over 75% of them singletons. The source material was peripheral blood. The receptors were sampled from a man aged 60 to 69 with active or convalescent COVID-19.

The chain carries TRBV30 and TRBJ1-2, with D maybe TRBD1 (5 bases). CDR3 length equals 11 residues. V lost 5 bases, J lost 2 bases, and 6 bases lay in between. Germline CDR1 and CDR2: GTSNPN and SVGIG (reference sequence). CDR3 protein: CAWRQNYGYTF. In nucleotides, the CDR3 is TGTGCCTGGCGACAGAACTATGGCTACACCTTC.

The chain has TRBV5-4 and TRBJ2-1, with 11 bases aligning to TRBD2. Looked up from germline, CDR1 is SGHNT and CDR2 is YYREEE (reference sequence). This CDR3 region has 15 residues. V lost 4 bases to trimming and J lost 3 bases; unmatched junction nucleotides: 3. Here the CDR3 DNA reads TGTGCCAGCAGCCCCACTAGCGGGAGCTACAATGAGCAGTTCTTC. It is translated as CASSPTSGSYNEQFF. Together with reference TRBV5-4 and TRBJ2-1, the CDR3 gives the full variable domain: ETGVTQSPTHLIKTRGQQVTLRCSSQSGHNTVSWYQQALGQGPQFIFQYYREEENGRGNFPPRFSGLQFPNYSSELNVNALELDDSALYLCASSPTSGSYNEQFFGPGTRLTVL.

The chain employs TRBV5-5 and TRBJ2-5, with a weak D call TRBD1 (7 bases). CDR1 SGHKS and CDR2 YYEKEE come from the germline V gene (reference sequence). This CDR3 is built from 14 residues. The V end lost 4 bases, the J end lost 4 bases, and 14 bases lay between the germline ends. The CDR3 DNA is TGTGCCAGCAGCCCCCAGGGGGGAGGAGAGACCCAGTACTTC. This sequence encodes CASSPQGGGETQYF. Looking up the rest from reference TRBV5-5 and TRBJ2-5 gives the full variable domain: DAGVTQSPTHLIKTRGQQVTLRCSPISGHKSVSWYQQVLGQGPQFIFQYYEKEERGRGNFPDRFSARQFPNYSSELNVNALLLGDSALYLCASSPQGGGETQYFGPGTRLLVL.

The chain uses TRBV3-1 (or the pseudogene TRBV3-2) and TRBJ2-5, with a possible D match to TRBD2 (6 bases). The ends were cut back, 0 bases at V and 4 bases at J, with 12 bases in the middle. This CDR3 is 15 amino acids long. The germline V gene encodes CDR1 LGHDT and CDR2 YNNKEL (reference sequence). The CDR3: CASSQEGWRGETQYF. As DNA, the CDR3 is TGTGCCAGCAGCCAAGAGGGCTGGCGGGGAGAGACCCAGTACTTC.

The V gene is TRBV28, the J gene TRBJ1-3; TRBD1 matches at 7 bases. Germline-derived CDR1 and CDR2 are MDHEN and SYDVKM. The CDR3 runs 14 residues. J was trimmed by 3 bases and V by 7 bases; bases with no gene match: 6. Here the CDR3 reads CASIQGGNGNTIYF. The CDR3 nucleotides are TGTGCCAGCATCCAGGGGGGAAATGGAAACACCATATATTTT.

The chain employs TRBV7-8 and TRBJ1-6, with TRBD1 matching 7 bases. This CDR3 has 14 amino acids. J was trimmed by 8 bases and V by 3 bases; bases with no gene match: 4. Germline CDR1 is SGHVS and CDR2 is FQNEAQ. CDR3 region: CASSFGQVDSPLHF. CDR3 bases: TGTGCCAGCAGCTTCGGACAGGTGGATTCACCCCTCCACTTT. Filled out from reference TRBV7-8 and TRBJ1-6, the complete variable domain reads GAGVSQSPRYKVAKRGQDVALRCDPISGHVSLFWYQQALGQGPEFLTYFQNEAQLDKSGLPSDRFFAERPEGSVSTLKIQRTQQEDSAVYLCASSFGQVDSPLHFGNGTRLTVT.

The gene calls are TRBV12-3 or TRBV12-4 and TRBJ2-3; D gene uncertain. CDR3 length: 13 residues. The V gene lost 2 bases and the J gene lost 2 bases, with 5 bases spanning the gap. CDR3 bases: TGTGCCAGCAGTTTAACAATCACAGATACGCAGTATTTT. It specifies CASSLTITDTQYF.

This sequence joins TRBV7-9 and TRBJ2-7, with D possibly being TRBD1 (6 bases). Germline lookup yields CDR1 SEHNR and CDR2 FQNEAQ (reference sequence). This CDR3 spans 14 amino acids. V was pared by 3 bases and J by 2 bases, with 11 bases between. The CDR3 is CASSFQGPPYEQYF. The CDR3 DNA sequence: TGTGCCAGCAGCTTTCAGGGGCCTCCCTACGAGCAGTACTTC.

The chain couples TRBV12-3 or TRBV12-4 to TRBJ1-2; perhaps TRBD1 as D (5 bases). The V and J ends lost 6 bases and 6 bases respectively, with 8 bases between them. This CDR3 has 11 amino acids. The CDR3 spells CASSSGHGYTF. The CDR3 DNA sequence: TGTGCCAGCAGCTCAGGGCATGGCTACACCTTC.

This clone was recorded once. The chain carries TRBV6-5 and TRBJ1-2; 11 bases are shared with TRBD1. The junction had 7 bases not matched to a gene; V was cut back by 8 bases and J by 8 bases. This CDR3 is 13 amino acids long. CDR1 and CDR2 from the germline V gene are MNHEY and SVGAGI. Here the CDR3 reads CASGGQGVRGYTF. CDR3 nucleotide sequence: TGTGCCAGCGGGGGACAGGGGGTGAGGGGCTACACCTTC.

V and J are TRBV5-4 and TRBJ2-1, with 12 bases fitting TRBD2. V shed 3 bases, J shed 4 bases, and the junction held 5 bases outside the gene matches. Per the germline V gene, CDR1 is SGHNT and CDR2 is YYREEE (reference sequence). This CDR3 region has 16 residues. Here the CDR3 DNA reads TGTGCCAGCAGCTCCGGACTAGCGGGACTTTACAATGAGCAGTTCTTC. Translating gives CASSSGLAGLYNEQFF.

The chain combines TRBV15 with TRBJ2-1, with D possibly TRBD2 on 5 matching bases. CDR1 is LNHNV and CDR2 is YYDKDF in the germline V gene (reference sequence). CDR3 size: 14 residues. Trimming shortened V by 5 bases and J by 2 bases, and 10 bases separated the two germline ends. The CDR3 protein is CATSSAGAYNEQFF. CDR3 nucleotides: TGTGCCACCAGCTCCGCCGGGGCCTACAATGAGCAGTTCTTC.

The V call is TRBV9, the J call TRBJ2-3; 10 bases line up with TRBD2. The germline CDR1 and CDR2 sequences are SGDLS and YYNGEE. The V and J ends lost 3 bases and 0 bases, in that order; junction bases with no gene match: 4. The CDR3 extends over 16 amino acids. CDR3 nucleotides: TGTGCCAGCAGCGGCACTAGCGGGACTAGCACAGATACGCAGTATTTT. This gives the protein CASSGTSGTSTDTQYF.

The chain has TRBV28 and TRBJ2-5, with 12 nucleotides matching TRBD2. The CDR3 length is 16 residues. CDR1 MDHEN and CDR2 SYDVKM come from the germline V gene. The trim removed 6 bases at V and 3 bases at J, leaving 8 bases unmatched. The CDR3: CASRSGLAGTKETQYF. The CDR3 DNA reads as TGTGCCAGCAGAAGCGGACTAGCGGGGACCAAAGAGACCCAGTACTTC.

This clone occurred once. The chain recombines TRBV12-3 or TRBV12-4 with TRBJ1-4; D unclear. This CDR3 is built from 13 residues. Trimming shortened V by 3 bases and J by 4 bases, and 6 bases separated the two germline ends. The DNA of the CDR3 is TGTGCCAGCAGTTTGAGGTTTAATGAAAAACTGTTTTTT. Encoded protein: CASSLRFNEKLFF.

The V gene is TRBV5-1, the J gene TRBJ1-5; the D is unclear. V was pared by 5 bases and J by 0 bases, with 6 bases between. CDR3 length: 13 amino acids. Germline CDR1 and CDR2: SGHRS and YFSETQ. The CDR3 nucleotides read TGCGCCAGCAGGGAGGATAGCAATCAGCCCCAGCATTTT. Translating it yields CASREDSNQPQHF.

The chain carries TRBV28 and TRBJ1-6; possible D gene TRBD1, 5 bases. The CDR3 totals 15 residues. Trimming cost V 1 base and J 7 bases, with 11 bases left between them. The germline CDR1 and CDR2 sequences are MDHEN and SYDVKM. CDR3 in amino acids: CASSLSRGLNSPLHF. DNA of the CDR3: TGTGCCAGCAGTTTATCCCGGGGGTTGAATTCACCCCTCCACTTT.

The J gene is TRBJ1-4, the V gene TRBV28, with 8 bases fitting TRBD1. The germline gives CDR1 MDHEN, CDR2 SYDVKM. Unmatched junction bases numbered 5, after V lost 5 bases and J lost 0 bases. The CDR3 totals 16 residues. The CDR3 region has the DNA TGTGCCAGCAGTGCCTGGGACAGGCCAACTAATGAAAAACTGTTTTTT. Its translation: CASSAWDRPTNEKLFF.

Regarding this clone: The CDR3 does not close with the conserved phenylalanine or tryptophan, likely indicating a read error. The limits of the CDR3 on the DNA are not certain, so only TCRdb's listed CDR3 is given. V and J are TRBV12-2 and TRBJ2-7; the D call TRBD1 from the table was never checked on the DNA. TRBV12-2 is a listed pseudogene. The CDR3 comprises 8 residues, both ends counted. The CDR3 sequence is CASRGRRG.

The chain uses TRBV19 and TRBJ1-3; no reliable D call. Germline CDR1 LNHDA, CDR2 SQIVND (reference sequence). The CDR3 has 18 residues. V gave up 0 bases and J gave up 0 bases, with 15 bases separating them. CDR3 nucleotides: TGTGCCAGTAGTATAGATGCGGCAGCGGATCTCTCTGGAAACACCATATATTTT. It encodes CASSIDAAADLSGNTIYF.

This sequence joins TRBV18 and TRBJ2-7; D may be TRBD1 (5 bases). Germline V gene data show CDR1 as KGHSH and CDR2 as LQKENI. This CDR3 has 15 residues. Trimming shortened V by 3 bases and J by 7 bases, and 19 bases separated the two germline ends. CDR3 sequence reads: CASSPPVGAGKEQYF. CDR3 sequence (DNA): TGTGCCAGCTCACCCCCCGTAGGGGCTGGGAAGGAGCAGTACTTC.

This chain links TRBV6-5 with TRBJ2-5; perhaps TRBD1 as D (6 bases). Germline CDR1 is MNHEY and CDR2 is SVGAGI. The CDR3 is made up of 13 amino acids. The ends were cut back, 6 bases at V and 4 bases at J, with 12 bases in the middle. CDR3 in DNA: TGTGCCAGCAGCGACAGGAGGTTAGAGACCCAGTACTTC. Its translation is CASSDRRLETQYF.

The rearrangement links TRBV6-1 to TRBJ2-2; perhaps TRBD2 as D (5 bases). This CDR3 is built from 20 residues. Trimming pared 6 bases from V and 7 bases from J, leaving 33 bases between. CDR1 is MNHNS, CDR2 SASEGT, per germline. CDR3 in amino acids: CASRERLGQREGPNGGELFF. The DNA for the CDR3 is TGTGCCAGCAGGGAACGTCTTGGGCAACGCGAGGGCCCTAACGGCGGGGAGCTGTTTTTT.

This clone was observed a single time. This chain links TRBV6-4 with TRBJ1-2, with 9 nucleotides matching TRBD1. The CDR3 covers 17 residues. CDR1 and CDR2 (germline): MRHNA, SNTAGT. Losses at the gene ends were 2 bases for V and 3 bases for J; bases not matched to a gene: 10. The CDR3 DNA reads TGTGCCAGCAGTGACGGCCGGGGACAGGGAGGGCACTATGGCTACACCTTC. Translating it yields CASSDGRGQGGHYGYTF.

The V and J genes are TRBV7-8 and TRBJ2-1; 8 positions agree with TRBD2. There are 15 residues in the CDR3. J lost 8 bases, V lost 5 bases, and 11 bases had no gene match. CDR1 is SGHVS, CDR2 FQNEAQ, per germline. The CDR3 protein is CASSPWGSGNYEQFF. The CDR3 region has the DNA TGTGCCAGCAGCCCCTGGGGTAGCGGGAACTATGAGCAGTTCTTC.

As to this clone: An end of the junction differs from the germline gene, which may be a read error. This chain uses TRBV6-1 with TRBJ2-7; 11 bases are a match to TRBD2. Germline CDR1 and CDR2: MNHNS and SASEGT. There are 14 residues in the CDR3. The CDR3 DNA is TGTGCCAGCACTGAACTAGCGGGAGTATACGAGCAGTACTTC. As protein: CASTELAGVYEQYF.

The V call is TRBV19, the J call TRBJ1-5; tentatively, D is TRBD1 (6 bases). Trimming took off 3 bases at V and 14 bases at J, with 11 bases between the two ends. Germline V CDR1 and CDR2: LNHDA, SQIVND (reference sequence). The CDR3 length is 11 residues. The CDR3 DNA sequence: TGTGCCAGTAGTATTGACAGGTCCAAGCATTTT. Translating it yields CASSIDRSKHF.

This chain joins TRBV28 and TRBJ1-1; D uncertain. CDR1 and CDR2 (germline): MDHEN, SYDVKM. Trimming took 10 bases from V and 0 from J, leaving 12 bases between them. CDR3 length equals 13 residues. CDR3 protein: CAINQYLNTEAFF. The DNA for the CDR3 is TGTGCCATCAATCAATACTTGAACACTGAAGCTTTCTTT.